This T cell receptor (beta chain) was documented in a study of CD8 T cells in Susac syndrome. Study-wide results and caveats: It was acknowledged in the study that its TCR sequencing and HLA analysis involved a relatively small number of individuals.

The T cells that were sequenced for TCR beta were CD8+ and CD4+ cells from blood. The CDR3 totals 12 residues. Deletions cut 3 bases from V and 4 bases from J, with 5 bases between. When the RNA was reverse transcribed, random hexamers were used with an input of roughly 0.45 to 1 ug. Multiplex PCR with immunoSEQ amplified the TCR beta CDR3 across 54 Vbeta and 13 Jbeta. TCRdb itself ran the immunoSEQ multiplex PCR reads through MiXCR, one entry per CDR3 protein. The sample shows some 190,000 distinct CDR3 sequences, around 95% of them seen only once. Comments on this clonotype: As yet, its antigen is unknown.

The sequencing sample was made of CD4+ T cells from PBMCs. This chain joins TRBV12-3 or TRBV12-4 and TRBJ2-3; D unresolved. The TCR comes from a human donor with multiple sclerosis. The CDR3 bases are TGTGCCAGCAGTTTTAGCCCAGATACGCAGTATTTT. Protein: CASSFSPDTQYF.